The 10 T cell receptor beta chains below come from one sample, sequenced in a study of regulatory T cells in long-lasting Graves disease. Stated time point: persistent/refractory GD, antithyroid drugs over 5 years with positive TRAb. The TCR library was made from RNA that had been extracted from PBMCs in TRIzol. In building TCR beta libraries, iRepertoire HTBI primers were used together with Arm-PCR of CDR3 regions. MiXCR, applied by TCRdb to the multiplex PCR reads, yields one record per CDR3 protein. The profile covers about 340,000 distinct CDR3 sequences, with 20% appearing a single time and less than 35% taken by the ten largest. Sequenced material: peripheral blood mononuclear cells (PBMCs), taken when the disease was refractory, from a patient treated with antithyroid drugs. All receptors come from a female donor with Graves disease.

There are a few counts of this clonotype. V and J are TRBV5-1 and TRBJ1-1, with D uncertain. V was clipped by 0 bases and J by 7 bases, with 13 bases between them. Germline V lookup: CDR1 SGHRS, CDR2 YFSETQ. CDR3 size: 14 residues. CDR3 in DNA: TGCGCCAGCAGCTTGGCCGGCGCCACCGTTGAAGCTTTCTTT. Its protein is CASSLAGATVEAFF.

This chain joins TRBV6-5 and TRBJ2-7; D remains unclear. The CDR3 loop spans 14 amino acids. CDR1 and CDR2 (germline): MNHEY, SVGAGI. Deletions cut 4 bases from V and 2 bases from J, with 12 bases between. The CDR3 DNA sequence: TGTGCCAGCAGTTCTCTGAGTAGCCCCTACGAGCAGTACTTC. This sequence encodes CASSSLSSPYEQYF.

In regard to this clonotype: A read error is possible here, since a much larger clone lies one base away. The CDR3 nucleotides are TGTGCCAGCAGTTACCGGGTCAGAACCTACGAGCAGCACTTC. It translates to CASSYRVRTYEQHF. The chain combines TRBV6-2 or TRBV6-3 with TRBJ2-7; no clear D gene. This CDR3 spans 14 amino acids. The germline CDR1 and CDR2 sequences are MNHEY and SVGEGT.

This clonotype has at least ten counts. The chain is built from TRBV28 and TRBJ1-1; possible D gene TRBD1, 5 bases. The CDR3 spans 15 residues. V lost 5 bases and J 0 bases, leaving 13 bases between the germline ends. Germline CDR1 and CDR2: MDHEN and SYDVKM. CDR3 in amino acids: CASSVRGLLNTEAFF. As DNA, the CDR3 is TGTGCCAGCAGTGTTAGGGGACTCTTGAACACTGAAGCTTTCTTT.

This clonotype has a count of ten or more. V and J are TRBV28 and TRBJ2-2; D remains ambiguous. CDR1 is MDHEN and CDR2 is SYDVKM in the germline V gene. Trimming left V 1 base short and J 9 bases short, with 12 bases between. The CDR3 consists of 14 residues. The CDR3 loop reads CASSLSLRGWELFF. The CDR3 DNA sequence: TGTGCCAGCAGTTTATCCCTGCGCGGCTGGGAGCTGTTTTTT.

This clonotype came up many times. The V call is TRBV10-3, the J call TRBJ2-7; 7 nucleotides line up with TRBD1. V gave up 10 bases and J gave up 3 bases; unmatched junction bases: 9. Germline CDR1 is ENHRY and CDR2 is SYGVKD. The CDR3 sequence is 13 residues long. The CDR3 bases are TGTGCCACGACAGGGAGTATTGACTACGAGCAGTACTTC. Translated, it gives CATTGSIDYEQYF.

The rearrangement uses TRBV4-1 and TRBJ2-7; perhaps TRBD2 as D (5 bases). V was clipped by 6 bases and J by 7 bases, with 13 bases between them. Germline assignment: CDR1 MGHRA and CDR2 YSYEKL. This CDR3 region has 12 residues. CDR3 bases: TGCGCCAGCAGAAACCGCACGGGAGAGCAGTACTTC. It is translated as CASRNRTGEQYF.

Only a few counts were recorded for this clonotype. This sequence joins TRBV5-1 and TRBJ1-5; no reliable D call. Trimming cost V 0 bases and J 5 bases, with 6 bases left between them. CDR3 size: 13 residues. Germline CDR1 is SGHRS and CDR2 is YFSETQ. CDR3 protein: CASSLDLDQPQHF. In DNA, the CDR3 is TGCGCCAGCAGCTTGGACCTAGATCAGCCCCAGCATTTT. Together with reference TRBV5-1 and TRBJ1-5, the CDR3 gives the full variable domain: KAGVTQTPRYLIKTRGQQVTLSCSPISGHRSVSWYQQTPGQGLQFLFEYFSETQRNKGNFPGRFSGRQFSNSRSEMNVSTLELGDSALYLCASSLDLDQPQHFGDGTRLSIL.

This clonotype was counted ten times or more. The CDR3 loop is CAWSVKLDDGYTF. The CDR3 DNA reads as TGTGCCTGGAGTGTAAAACTGGACGATGGCTACACCTTC. This chain links TRBV30 with TRBJ1-2; D is uncertain. There are 13 residues in the CDR3. Trimming shortened V by 0 bases and J by 6 bases, and 11 bases separated the two germline ends. The germline V gene encodes CDR1 GTSNPN and CDR2 SVGIG (reference sequence).

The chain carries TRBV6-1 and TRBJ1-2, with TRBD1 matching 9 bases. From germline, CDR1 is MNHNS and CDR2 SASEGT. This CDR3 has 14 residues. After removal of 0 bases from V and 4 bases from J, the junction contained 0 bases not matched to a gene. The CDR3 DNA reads TGTGCCAGCAGTGAAGCGGACAGGGGCTATGGCTACACCTTC. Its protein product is CASSEADRGYGYTF.